This TCR beta chain originates from a study of beta chain features in type 1 diabetes (dated by TCRdb to 2016 to 2019). With regard to the full study: Mean age, gender distribution, total cell number and subset yield did not differ between patients and healthy donors. A total of about 110 million sorted cells were examined across all samples, and the number of cells per subset was strongly correlated with RNA yield. The study compared the TCRB repertoires of sorted circulating CD4+ T cell subsets in recently diagnosed type 1 diabetes patients with those in matched healthy donors. Whereas all 30 or so donors provided naive and central memory subsets, regulatory and stem cell-like memory subsets were isolated from just 8 patients and roughly 8 healthy donors.

The entire isolated RNA was reverse transcribed using the High Capacity cDNA Reverse Transcription Kit, and thus expressed TCRB transcripts were sequenced. Deep immunoSEQ sequencing was performed on naive, central memory and regulatory T cell samples, with an average of about 3.6 million total reads per sample. After sorted cells were lysed in RLT buffer, RNA was extracted with DNase-treated RNeasy Micro or Mini kits, with the choice depending on cell number. Each cell subset was processed separately to prevent cross-contamination, with patient and healthy donor samples processed together. The immunoSEQ multiplex PCR was used to amplify TCRB sequences from cDNA, generating 87-bp fragments that spanned the CDR3 region. Amplicons were sequenced on the Illumina HiSeq platform. Concerning the study's data processing: Synthetic template baselines were used to correct PCR bias computationally, reads within Hamming distance 2 were collapsed together, and singletons that could not be merged were discarded. Reads were aligned to IMGT to assign V, D and J genes, CDR3 length, and insertions or deletions at six rearrangement sites. Within each subset, clonotype counts were normalized to the number of sorted cells before true diversity and Gini coefficients were calculated with the tcR R package. The overlap coefficient, calculated on TCRB nucleotide sequences, was used to quantify repertoire sharing. TCRdb's version of the immuneACCESS table is confined to in-frame rearrangements and falls short of the full clone set. An unresolved V gene accounts for under half of the shortfall where checked; the remainder is of unknown origin. The DNA was the basis for D and trimming; V, J and clone size are from that table. In all, the sample holds about 220,000 clones, and approximately 10% of those were seen once. 1% to 1.5% of the sample rests with the top ten.

Each donor gave one peripheral blood draw, averaging roughly 120 mL, which was collected into heparinised tubes. A BD FACSAria II was used to sort naive, central memory, regulatory and stem cell-like memory CD4+ T cells with a panel that included CD45RO, CCR7, CD25, CD127, CD95 and CD27. Purity was above 95% for every sorted population. PBMCs were isolated immediately by Lymphoprep density gradient centrifugation and stained directly without culture. Samples were stained and sorted in pairs, with one healthy donor and one patient per experiment, so that batch effects were minimized. Study-wide findings and limitations: Because small numbers of individuals were included in the HLA sub-analyses, any influence of HLA type on TCRB rearrangement was left unresolved. Naive, central memory and regulatory TCRB repertoires appeared more similar among patients than among healthy donors. Patients with type 1 diabetes made fewer insertions and deleted more nucleotides at VDJ recombination sites, implying thymic rearrangement abnormalities. Because cDNA rather than genomic DNA was sequenced, highly expressing activated cells could have been over-represented, although no difference in activation and CD3 levels was found between groups. PCR might favor shorter templates, but patient and control samples were amplified and corrected together, so any skew would affect both groups equally. In all four CD4+ subsets, TCRB CDR3 length was moderately but significantly shorter in type 1 diabetes patients.

This clone was found many times. It has no known antigen specificity. The record has no base qualities; no much larger clone is one base away. The CDR3 runs 13 residues from the cysteine to the phenylalanine. Of all the DNA, just the CDR3 is kept, 39 bases in frame from base 1. The V end gives up 5 bases and the J end 5 bases, leaving 6 bases in the junction not matched to a gene. CDR1 SEHNR and CDR2 FQNEAQ are derived from the germline V gene (reference sequence). The V and J segments used are TRBV7-9 and TRBJ2-7; TRBD1 lines up with 7 middle nucleotides. The source of this sequence is a man between 18 and 35 years old in good health. The sequenced material came from central memory CD4+ T cells from blood. The CDR3 reads as follows: CASSAPTGNEQYF. The DNA sequence reads TGTGCCAGCAGCGCCCCGACAGGGAACGAGCAGTACTTC.